Listed below are T cell receptor beta chains from one sample, sequenced in a study of shared clonotypes between healthy human individuals. TCRdb's table, derived via immunoSEQ multiplex PCR, lists solely in-frame clones and lacks some. The sample contains nearly 2 million clones, about 95% of which appear only once. Sequences were obtained from naive CD8+ T cells sorted from blood. The receptors come from a man younger than 30 in good health. The CDR3 runs from the conserved cysteine through the conserved F or W. The order of the fields is clone size, V gene, D gene, J gene, CDR3 DNA, CDR3 protein. The D gene is left open where the match is weak. Rows give clone size only sometimes, using once, few, many, or a class for an expanded clone.

clone_size: -; v_call: TRBV27; d_call: -; j_call: TRBJ2-3; cdr3_nt: TGTGCCAGCAGTCCCGCGAGAGCGGGCACAGATACGCAGTATTTT; cdr3_aa: CASSPARAGTDTQYF
clone_size: -; v_call: TRBV30; d_call: -; j_call: TRBJ1-6; cdr3_nt: TGTGCCTCGGACAGTCTTAATTCACCCCTCCACTTT; cdr3_aa: CASDSLNSPLHF
clone_size: -; v_call: TRBV5-4; d_call: -; j_call: TRBJ2-2; cdr3_nt: TGTGCCAGCAGCTCCGGGATTCTAACATCCGGGGAGCTGTTTTTT; cdr3_aa: CASSSGILTSGELFF
clone_size: few; v_call: TRBV7-9; d_call: -; j_call: TRBJ1-2; cdr3_nt: TGTGCCAGCAGCACCGGGACATCCGATGGCTACACCTTC; cdr3_aa: CASSTGTSDGYTF
clone_size: -; v_call: TRBV6-1; d_call: -; j_call: TRBJ2-7; cdr3_nt: TGTGCCAGCAGTCCCCGGGGACTTTTAGACTACGAGCAGTACTTC; cdr3_aa: CASSPRGLLDYEQYF
clone_size: -; v_call: TRBV6-6; d_call: TRBD2; j_call: TRBJ2-1; cdr3_nt: TGTGCCAGCAGTCAGACTAGCGGGGGGGCCAATGAGCAGTTCTTC; cdr3_aa: CASSQTSGGANEQFF
clone_size: -; v_call: TRBV15; d_call: TRBD2; j_call: TRBJ2-7; cdr3_nt: TGTGCCACCAGCAGAGAGCTTTCTCTAGCGGGAGGCTACGAGCAGTACTTC; cdr3_aa: CATSRELSLAGGYEQYF
clone_size: -; v_call: TRBV13; d_call: -; j_call: TRBJ2-1; cdr3_nt: TGTGCCAGCAGCCGAGACAGCAACAATGAGCAGTTCTTC; cdr3_aa: CASSRDSNNEQFF
clone_size: -; v_call: TRBV15; d_call: -; j_call: TRBJ2-7; cdr3_nt: TGTGCCACCAGCAGTATATCCACCGGGACAAACTACGAGCAGTACTTC; cdr3_aa: CATSSISTGTNYEQYF
clone_size: -; v_call: TRBV6-1; d_call: TRBD2; j_call: TRBJ2-7; cdr3_nt: TGTGCCAGCAGTGAACCCCCGGGACTAGCGGGGGGGTTAACCTACGAGCAGTACTTC; cdr3_aa: CASSEPPGLAGGLTYEQYF
clone_size: -; v_call: TRBV30; d_call: TRBD1; j_call: TRBJ2-3; cdr3_nt: TGTGCCTGGACAGGACAGGTCACAGATACGCAGTATTTT; cdr3_aa: CAWTGQVTDTQYF
clone_size: -; v_call: TRBV27; d_call: TRBD2; j_call: TRBJ2-7; cdr3_nt: TGTGCCAGCAGTTTGGGACTAGCGGAAACCTACGAGCAGTACTTC; cdr3_aa: CASSLGLAETYEQYF
clone_size: -; v_call: TRBV19; d_call: TRBD2; j_call: TRBJ2-7; cdr3_nt: TGTGCCAGTAGTATAGATGCGGGGGAAGCCTCCTACGAGCAGTACTTC; cdr3_aa: CASSIDAGEASYEQYF
clone_size: -; v_call: TRBV7-2; d_call: -; j_call: TRBJ2-3; cdr3_nt: TGTGCCAGCAGCTTCAAAGGGTACGGCACAGATACGCAGTATTTT; cdr3_aa: CASSFKGYGTDTQYF
clone_size: -; v_call: TRBV19; d_call: TRBD1; j_call: TRBJ2-7; cdr3_nt: TGTGCCAGTAGCTCGCGGTCCTCAACCGGACAGGGAAGATCCTACGAGCAGTACTTC; cdr3_aa: CASSSRSSTGQGRSYEQYF
clone_size: -; v_call: TRBV19; d_call: -; j_call: TRBJ2-7; cdr3_nt: TGTGCCAGTAGTTCGGGGCCGGGACCAAGTGAGCAGTACTTC; cdr3_aa: CASSSGPGPSEQYF
clone_size: -; v_call: TRBV7-9; d_call: -; j_call: TRBJ1-1; cdr3_nt: TGTGCCAGCAGCCCGGCCGGGAACACTGAAGCTTTCTTT; cdr3_aa: CASSPAGNTEAFF
clone_size: -; v_call: TRBV27; d_call: TRBD2; j_call: TRBJ2-7; cdr3_nt: TGTGCCAGCAGTTGGACTAGCGGGGAAGGCGAGCAGTACTTC; cdr3_aa: CASSWTSGEGEQYF
clone_size: -; v_call: TRBV4-1; d_call: -; j_call: TRBJ1-3; cdr3_nt: TGCGCCAGCAGCCAGGGGTACACTGACTTTGGAAACACCATATATTTT; cdr3_aa: CASSQGYTDFGNTIYF
clone_size: -; v_call: TRBV29-1; d_call: -; j_call: TRBJ2-7; cdr3_nt: TGCAGCGTGCTTTCCCCGGTGGGCAACGAGCAGTACTTC; cdr3_aa: CSVLSPVGNEQYF
clone_size: -; v_call: TRBV7-8; d_call: -; j_call: TRBJ2-7; cdr3_nt: TGTGCCAGCAGCTTAGTGGGATCCAGCTACGAGCAGTACTTC; cdr3_aa: CASSLVGSSYEQYF
clone_size: -; v_call: TRBV9; d_call: TRBD2; j_call: TRBJ2-1; cdr3_nt: TGTGCCAGCAGCGTCCTCCCAGCGGGGGCCATCAATGAGCAGTTCTTC; cdr3_aa: CASSVLPAGAINEQFF
clone_size: -; v_call: TRBV12-5; d_call: -; j_call: TRBJ2-1; cdr3_nt: TGTGCTAGTGGTTTGGTACGGGCAGGGGACGGGGGTGAGCAGTTCTTC; cdr3_aa: CASGLVRAGDGGEQFF
clone_size: once; v_call: TRBV27; d_call: -; j_call: TRBJ1-6; cdr3_nt: TGTGCCAGCAGTTTACGGGACCCCAGATCACCCCTCCACTTT; cdr3_aa: CASSLRDPRSPLHF
clone_size: -; v_call: TRBV7-9; d_call: -; j_call: TRBJ2-5; cdr3_nt: TGTGCCAGCAGCCTTGGGGACCTCCGGGAGACCCAGTACTTC; cdr3_aa: CASSLGDLRETQYF
clone_size: -; v_call: TRBV5-1; d_call: -; j_call: TRBJ2-2; cdr3_nt: TGCGCCAGCAGCCCGGAACAGGGAGTGACCGGGGAGCTGTTTTTT; cdr3_aa: CASSPEQGVTGELFF
clone_size: -; v_call: TRBV27; d_call: -; j_call: TRBJ2-7; cdr3_nt: TGTGCCAGCAGTTTATCTACAAGAACCTACGAGCAGTACTTC; cdr3_aa: CASSLSTRTYEQYF
clone_size: -; v_call: TRBV27; d_call: TRBD1; j_call: TRBJ2-7; cdr3_nt: TGTGCCAGCAGCTGGGGACAGTTCTACGAGCAGTACTTC; cdr3_aa: CASSWGQFYEQYF
clone_size: -; v_call: TRBV19; d_call: -; j_call: TRBJ2-7; cdr3_nt: TGTGCCAGTAGCGACAGGTTGTACGAGCAGTACTTC; cdr3_aa: CASSDRLYEQYF
clone_size: -; v_call: TRBV7-2; d_call: TRBD2; j_call: TRBJ2-1; cdr3_nt: TGTGCCAGCAGCACGGAGCGGGAGGGAACAGGCAATGAGCAGTTCTTC; cdr3_aa: CASSTEREGTGNEQFF
clone_size: once; v_call: TRBV4-1; d_call: -; j_call: TRBJ2-1; cdr3_nt: TGCGCCAGCAGCCAAGAAACGGCTTGGACTTATGTTACGTATGAGCAGTTCTTC; cdr3_aa: CASSQETAWTYVTYEQFF
clone_size: -; v_call: TRBV9; d_call: -; j_call: TRBJ1-6; cdr3_nt: TGTGCCAGCAGCGTATCAGGGGACGAGAATTCACCCCTCCACTTT; cdr3_aa: CASSVSGDENSPLHF
clone_size: -; v_call: TRBV7-9; d_call: TRBD2; j_call: TRBJ2-3; cdr3_nt: TGTGCCAGCAGCTTTAGTCTATCCGGGACTAGTCCCACAGATACGCAGTATTTT; cdr3_aa: CASSFSLSGTSPTDTQYF
clone_size: once; v_call: TRBV7-9; d_call: TRBD1; j_call: TRBJ2-7; cdr3_nt: TGTGCCAGCAGCTTAGGGACAGGGGGAATTTACTACGAGCAGTACTTC; cdr3_aa: CASSLGTGGIYYEQYF
clone_size: -; v_call: TRBV25-1; d_call: TRBD1; j_call: TRBJ1-1; cdr3_nt: TGTGCCAGCAGGACGACAGGGGACGCTGAAGCTTTCTTT; cdr3_aa: CASRTTGDAEAFF
clone_size: -; v_call: TRBV5-4; d_call: -; j_call: TRBJ2-5; cdr3_nt: TGTGCCAGCGGAGAGACACTCCAGACCCAGTACTTC; cdr3_aa: CASGETLQTQYF
clone_size: once; v_call: TRBV21-1; d_call: -; j_call: TRBJ1-5; cdr3_nt: TGTGCCAGCAGCAAAGCGCAAGGGACAAGGTATAGCAATCAGCCCCAGCATTTT; cdr3_aa: CASSKAQGTRYSNQPQHF
clone_size: -; v_call: TRBV27; d_call: -; j_call: TRBJ2-7; cdr3_nt: TGTGCCAGCAGTCCTAGGTCTTCCTACGAGCAGTACTTC; cdr3_aa: CASSPRSSYEQYF
clone_size: -; v_call: TRBV4-1; d_call: TRBD1; j_call: TRBJ1-6; cdr3_nt: TGCGCCAGTATGACAGGGGACGGGTGGGATTCACCCCTCCACTTT; cdr3_aa: CASMTGDGWDSPLHF
clone_size: -; v_call: TRBV4-3; d_call: -; j_call: TRBJ2-7; cdr3_nt: TGCGCCAGCAGCCAAGATCGAACAGGCTACCCCTACGAGCAGTACTTC; cdr3_aa: CASSQDRTGYPYEQYF
clone_size: -; v_call: TRBV27; d_call: TRBD1; j_call: TRBJ2-7; cdr3_nt: TGTGCCAGCAGTTCGGGACAGGCGCTTTACGAGCAGTACTTC; cdr3_aa: CASSSGQALYEQYF
clone_size: -; v_call: TRBV6-6; d_call: -; j_call: TRBJ2-7; cdr3_nt: TGTGCCAGCAATACCCGACTATCCTATGAGCAGTACTTC; cdr3_aa: CASNTRLSYEQYF
clone_size: once; v_call: TRBV7-9; d_call: TRBD1; j_call: TRBJ2-2; cdr3_nt: TGTGCCAGCAGCCGGACAGGGGTTTTCACCGGGGAGCTGTTTTTT; cdr3_aa: CASSRTGVFTGELFF
clone_size: -; v_call: TRBV28; d_call: -; j_call: TRBJ1-5; cdr3_nt: TGTGCCAGCAGTTTATATCGGACGGGCAATCAGCCCCAGCATTTT; cdr3_aa: CASSLYRTGNQPQHF
clone_size: -; v_call: TRBV19; d_call: TRBD1; j_call: TRBJ1-5; cdr3_nt: TGTGCCAGTTGGGGACAGAATAGCAATCAGCCCCAGCATTTT; cdr3_aa: CASWGQNSNQPQHF
clone_size: -; v_call: TRBV27; d_call: -; j_call: TRBJ2-7; cdr3_nt: TGTGCCGGCAGTTTAGGGAGCGAGCAGTACTTC; cdr3_aa: CAGSLGSEQYF
clone_size: -; v_call: TRBV5-4; d_call: -; j_call: TRBJ2-1; cdr3_nt: TGTGCCAGCAGCCTGGACAGATTCAATGAGCAGTTCTTC; cdr3_aa: CASSLDRFNEQFF
clone_size: -; v_call: TRBV11-2; d_call: TRBD1; j_call: TRBJ2-1; cdr3_nt: TGTGCCAGCAGCTCCCCTAGGGGCGTTAACAGGGGGCAAGGGAATGAGCAGTTCTTC; cdr3_aa: CASSSPRGVNRGQGNEQFF
clone_size: -; v_call: TRBV27; d_call: TRBD1; j_call: TRBJ1-2; cdr3_nt: TGTGCCAGCAGTTTCCCTGGACAGGTTTATGGCTACACCTTC; cdr3_aa: CASSFPGQVYGYTF
clone_size: -; v_call: TRBV5-6; d_call: TRBD1; j_call: TRBJ2-1; cdr3_nt: TGTGCCAGCAGCCACTCCGGGACAGGGACATACAATGAGCAGTTCTTC; cdr3_aa: CASSHSGTGTYNEQFF
clone_size: -; v_call: TRBV10-3; d_call: -; j_call: TRBJ1-2; cdr3_nt: TGTGCCATCAGTGAGGAGCCTTTAAACTATGGCTACACCTTC; cdr3_aa: CAISEEPLNYGYTF